This T cell receptor (beta chain) was recovered during a study of human T cells and chemical hapten exposure. As for the study in general: Diphenylcyclopropenone, dosed weekly to the scalp, was given to patients throughout the roughly 23-week study.

Study-wide results and limits: The number of TCRs above 1 in 1000 frequency did not change after DPC sensitization.

Each CDR3 protein gets one entry after TCRdb re-called the RACE reads with MiXCR. The table includes roughly 360,000 distinct CDR3 sequences, approximately 5.1% detected once. Comments on this clonotype: Its antigen is undetermined.

Time point denoted: patch test 1, 2 weeks after DPC sensitization. Specified treatment: therapeutic diphenylcyclopropenone sensitization with weekly scalp DPC. Ahead of applying each patch test, blood was sampled. V gave up 7 bases and J gave up 4 bases; unmatched junction bases: 7. The CDR3 consists of 14 residues. Germline CDR1 and CDR2: MNHEY and SMNVEV (reference sequence). This clonotype was obtained from a woman between 50 and 59 years old with alopecia areata. Some clones in this sample may be carry-over from other donors' samples. This chain links TRBV27 with TRBJ1-5; 7 bases fit TRBD1. The material sequenced was whole blood, taken in connection with sensitization to the hapten diphenylcyclopropenone (DPC). CDR3 loop: CASNTLDRNQPQHF. CDR3 sequence (DNA): TGTGCCAGCAACACTTTGGACAGGAATCAGCCCCAGCATTTT.